This TCR beta chain stems from a study of cytomegalovirus exposure and HLA in healthy donors. Study outcomes and limitations: The study labeled 150 or so TCR beta chains cytomegalovirus-associated. The dataset shows that most TCR sequences were rare, while some public TCRs occurred in many donors. The tendency of first-cohort TCR clusters to co-occur in the roughly 110 validation repertoires was identified by a subsequent analysis.

Sequencing used immunoSEQ multiplex PCR; TCRdb keeps in-frame clones, though not all of them. This table holds approximately 82,000 clones, about 92% found once. The CDR3 consists of 14 residues. V trimming: 5 bases; J trimming: 5 bases; junction bases outside the gene matches: 4. Germline V lookup: CDR1 SGHTA, CDR2 FQGNSA. This clone was detected only once. Its cognate antigen is unknown. From the roughly 120-subject validation cohort, which was separate from the roughly 710-subject first cohort, the donors were drawn. The receptor's source is a man between 18 and 35 years old in good health and CMV-seronegative. This chain joins TRBV7-2 and TRBJ2-5, with TRBD2 matching over 11 bases. What was sequenced was PBMCs. DNA for the CDR3: TGTGCCAGCAGCCTTAGCGGGAGGGGGGAGACCCAGTACTTC. Residues: CASSLSGRGETQYF.